One and the same sample provided the 20 T cell receptor beta chains below, sequenced in a study of cytomegalovirus exposure and HLA in healthy donors. The PCR had 60 Vbeta and 13 Jbeta primers. The repertoire was sequenced with immunoSEQ multiplex PCR; TCRdb's copy has only in-frame clones and lacks some. This repertoire shows over 150,000 clones, over 70% found once; its top ten account for around 3.1%. Sequenced input: PBMCs. The receptors shown here come from a woman aged 50 to 60 in good health and CMV-seropositive.

This sequence joins TRBV4-3 and TRBJ2-7; D ambiguous. Trimming stripped 1 base from V and 3 bases from J, with 10 bases between. The CDR3 totals 14 residues. Germline values: CDR1 LGHNA, CDR2 YSLEER. The CDR3 loop is CASSQAPGFYEQYF. The DNA for the CDR3 is TGCGCCAGCAGCCAAGCTCCAGGCTTCTACGAGCAGTACTTC.

The chain is built from TRBV19 and TRBJ2-1; 9 nucleotides align to TRBD2. This CDR3 is built from 15 residues. Germline loops: CDR1 LNHDA, CDR2 SQIVND (reference sequence). Germline trimming cut 7 bases from V and 7 bases from J; bases unmatched to any gene: 11. The CDR3 region is CASTRTSASGNEQFF. The CDR3 DNA reads TGTGCCAGTACCCGGACTAGCGCCTCAGGGAATGAGCAGTTCTTC.

The gene calls are TRBV5-4 and TRBJ2-1; a weak D match, TRBD2 (6 bases). Germline CDR1 SGHNT, CDR2 YYREEE (reference sequence). Trimming took off 0 bases at V and 4 bases at J, with 11 bases between the two ends. The CDR3 is 15 amino acids. The CDR3 loop is CASSLGLVLYNEQFF. The CDR3 DNA is TGTGCCAGCAGCTTGGGACTAGTGCTTTACAATGAGCAGTTCTTC.

This clone was recorded only once. This sequence joins TRBV2 and TRBJ2-6; TRBD1 agrees at 7 bases. The CDR3 runs 18 residues. Trimming cost V 5 bases and J 0 bases; bases outside gene matches: 10. Germline CDR1 SNHLY, CDR2 FYNNEI. The CDR3 DNA follows: TGTGCCAGCAGTAACGGACAGGTGGGCCCCTCTGGGGCCAACGTCCTGACTTTC. It codes for CASSNGQVGPSGANVLTF.

The CDR3 sequence is CASSQSADSANYGYTF. The DNA for the CDR3 is TGCGCCAGCAGTCAATCGGCGGACTCAGCTAACTATGGCTACACCTTC. The J gene is TRBJ1-2, the V gene TRBV23-1; no definite D call. TRBV23-1 is recorded as an ORF, its role being uncertain. This CDR3 has 16 residues. V lost 0 bases, J lost 0 bases, and 11 bases lay in between.

V is TRBV7-9 and J is TRBJ2-1; 11 bases agree with TRBD1. The germline CDR1 and CDR2 sequences are SEHNR and FQNEAQ (reference sequence). The trim removed 7 bases at V and 4 bases at J, leaving 12 bases unmatched. The CDR3 loop spans 17 amino acids. CDR3 region: CASTLGLWDRGYNEQFF. The CDR3 nucleotides read TGTGCCAGCACCCTAGGGCTGTGGGACAGGGGGTACAATGAGCAGTTCTTC.

Only a few counts were recorded for this clone. The chain has TRBV19 and TRBJ1-5; 11 positions agree with TRBD1. In germline, CDR1 is LNHDA, CDR2 SQIVND (reference sequence). The trim removed 6 bases at V and 7 bases at J, leaving 17 bases unmatched. The CDR3 extends over 18 amino acids. Here the CDR3 DNA reads TGTGCCAGTAGCGCACTATTTCCCGGGACAGGGGGTTGGCAGCCCCAGCATTTT. Translated, it gives CASSALFPGTGGWQPQHF.

The chain employs TRBV18 and TRBJ1-1, with TRBD1 matching over 8 bases. The CDR3 is 16 residues long. Germline CDR1 KGHSH, CDR2 LQKENI. After removal of 3 bases from V and 0 bases from J, the junction contained 6 bases not matched to a gene. The CDR3 reads CASSPRTGYMNTEAFF. In DNA form, the CDR3 reads TGTGCCAGCTCACCGCGGACAGGGTACATGAACACTGAAGCTTTCTTT. The variable domain in full, with the rest retrieved from reference TRBV18 and TRBJ1-1, is NAGVMQNPRHLVRRRGQEARLRCSPMKGHSHVYWYRQLPEEGLKFMVYLQKENIIDESGMPKERFSAEFPKEGPSILRIQQVVRGDSAAYFCASSPRTGYMNTEAFFGQGTRLTVV.

The chain is built from TRBV18 and TRBJ1-1, with unresolved D. The CDR3 totals 15 residues. V dropped 6 bases and J dropped 9 bases, with 23 bases sitting between them. Germline lookup yields CDR1 KGHSH and CDR2 LQKENI. The CDR3 loop is CASSRGGEAASKAFF. In nucleotides, the CDR3 is TGTGCCAGCTCCCGGGGTGGGGAGGCCGCATCTAAAGCTTTCTTT.

The V and J genes are TRBV7-2 and TRBJ2-7; weak D call: TRBD1 (5 bases). The germline V gene encodes CDR1 SGHTA and CDR2 FQGNSA. V was clipped by 4 bases and J by 2 bases, with 9 bases between them. The CDR3 loop spans 13 amino acids. The CDR3 DNA is TGTGCCAGCAGCTCCAGGGCCGCCTACGAGCAGTACTTC. Protein: CASSSRAAYEQYF.

The chain combines TRBV11-3 with TRBJ2-1, with 10 bases that match TRBD2. The CDR3 has 15 residues. Germline V gene lookup returns CDR1 SGHNT and CDR2 YENEEA. V gave up 2 bases and J gave up 7 bases; unmatched junction bases: 5. The CDR3 sequence: CASSLTGLAPNEQFF. Written as DNA, the CDR3 is TGTGCCAGCAGCTTAACGGGACTAGCGCCTAATGAGCAGTTCTTC.

V gene TRBV10-1 combines with J gene TRBJ1-5, with D unresolved. The CDR3 loop spans 13 amino acids. V gave up 9 bases and J gave up 3 bases, with 12 bases separating them. Germline loops: CDR1 WNHNN, CDR2 SYGVQD (reference sequence). The CDR3 loop is CASHLKLNQPQHF. The CDR3 nucleotides read TGCGCCAGTCACCTTAAACTCAATCAGCCCCAGCATTTT.

The V and J genes are TRBV9 and TRBJ1-3; D unresolved. Between the trimmed V and J ends, which lost 4 bases and 0 bases, there was a span of 17 bases. Germline assignment: CDR1 SGDLS and CDR2 YYNGEE. The CDR3 contains 17 residues. The CDR3 DNA follows: TGTGCCAGCAGCCCCTTCCGAGCTTCCGACTCTGGAAACACCATATATTTT. Amino acids: CASSPFRASDSGNTIYF.

The genes are TRBV5-4 and TRBJ1-2, with D perhaps matching TRBD1 (6 bases). Trimming took 4 bases from V and 4 from J, leaving 11 bases between them. Germline CDR1 reads SGHNT; CDR2 reads YYREEE (reference sequence). The CDR3 has 13 residues. DNA for the CDR3: TGTGCCAGCAGCCTGGACAGTCTCTATGGCTACACCTTC. It specifies CASSLDSLYGYTF. The full variable domain, completed using reference TRBV5-4 and TRBJ1-2, is ETGVTQSPTHLIKTRGQQVTLRCSSQSGHNTVSWYQQALGQGPQFIFQYYREEENGRGNFPPRFSGLQFPNYSSELNVNALELDDSALYLCASSLDSLYGYTFGSGTRLTVV.

V gene TRBV19 combines with J gene TRBJ1-2, with 8 bases aligning to TRBD1. The ends lost 8 bases at V and 3 bases at J; junction bases unmatched: 8. This CDR3 region has 14 residues. The germline gives CDR1 LNHDA, CDR2 SQIVND (reference sequence). CDR3 bases: TGTGCCAGTTCCCCTCAGGGGGCCGACTATGGCTACACCTTC. This sequence encodes CASSPQGADYGYTF.

The chain joins TRBV28 to TRBJ1-3; TRBD1 agrees at 7 bases. Germline lookup yields CDR1 MDHEN and CDR2 SYDVKM. CDR3 length equals 16 residues. Losses at the gene ends were 6 bases for V and 2 bases for J; bases not matched to a gene: 10. The CDR3 DNA reads TGTGCCAGCAGATCATTCCGACAGGGCGCTGGAAACACCATATATTTT. It yields the protein CASRSFRQGAGNTIYF.

The genes are TRBV27 and TRBJ1-5; unclear D gene. This CDR3 is built from 16 residues. Trimming removed 5 bases from V and 0 bases from J, with 14 bases in between. Looked up from germline, CDR1 is MNHEY and CDR2 is SMNVEV (reference sequence). This chain's CDR3 is CASSPQGGYSNQPQHF. The CDR3 DNA sequence: TGTGCCAGCAGTCCCCAAGGCGGGTATAGCAATCAGCCCCAGCATTTT.

The chain joins TRBV5-5 to TRBJ2-2; no clear D. V lost 2 bases and J lost 8, with 10 bases in between. This CDR3 spans 13 amino acids. Germline V lookup: CDR1 SGHKS, CDR2 YYEKEE (reference sequence). This CDR3 reads CASSFQERGELFF. The CDR3, as DNA: TGTGCCAGCAGCTTTCAGGAAAGGGGGGAGCTGTTTTTT. Full variable domain (outside the CDR3, taken from reference TRBV5-5 and TRBJ2-2): DAGVTQSPTHLIKTRGQQVTLRCSPISGHKSVSWYQQVLGQGPQFIFQYYEKEERGRGNFPDRFSARQFPNYSSELNVNALLLGDSALYLCASSFQERGELFFGEGSRLTVL.

The rearrangement links TRBV12-5 to TRBJ2-5; tentative D call: TRBD2 (5 bases). This CDR3 has 13 amino acids. The V gene lost 1 base and the J gene lost 2 bases, with 5 bases spanning the gap. Germline lookup yields CDR1 LGHNT and CDR2 FRNRAP. As DNA, the CDR3 is TGTGCTAGTGGTTTGGGGGAGCAAGAGACCCAGTACTTC. Translated: CASGLGEQETQYF.

The chain links TRBV7-2 to TRBJ1-1; TRBD1 aligns across 7 bases. V shed 1 base, J shed 4 bases, and the junction held 9 bases outside the gene matches. Germline CDR1 and CDR2: SGHTA and FQGNSA. This CDR3 has 16 residues. CDR3 nucleotides: TGTGCCAGCAGCTTAGGCCCTGCGACAGGGATCACTGAAGCTTTCTTT. It yields the protein CASSLGPATGITEAFF. The full variable domain, its missing parts supplied by reference TRBV7-2 and TRBJ1-1, is GAGVSQSPSNKVTEKGKDVELRCDPISGHTALYWYRQSLGQGLEFLIYFQGNSAPDKSGLPSDRFSAERTGGSVSTLTIQRTQQEDSAVYLCASSLGPATGITEAFFGQGTRLTVV.